Reported below is one T cell receptor beta chain. The data were taken from a study of OX40 agonist ivuxolimab in advanced cancers. Study as a whole: At about 82% male, the cohort had a mean age of approximately 64 years, ranging from roughly 20 to 85.

Only in-frame clones appear in the TCRdb table, and some are missing; sequencing was by immunoSEQ multiplex PCR. The sample contains about 55,000 clones, around 77% of which appear only once. The CDR3 sequence is 16 residues long. CDR1 is ENHRY and CDR2 is SYGVKD in the germline V gene. Trimming pared 0 bases from V and 0 bases from J, leaving 11 bases between. The source of this sequence is an adult with an advanced solid tumor such as melanoma, head and neck, liver or kidney cancer. This chain joins TRBV10-3 and TRBJ1-1, with a weak D call TRBD1 (5 bases). The material sequenced was CD4+ or CD8+ T cells sorted from blood, taken in a trial of the OX40 agonist ivuxolimab. The CDR3 DNA sequence: TGTGCCATCAGTGAGTCGAAGGGGATTGTGAACACTGAAGCTTTCTTT. Amino acids: CAISESKGIVNTEAFF.